This T cell receptor beta chain was sequenced for a study of cytomegalovirus exposure and HLA in healthy donors. Study outcomes and limitations: In a later analysis, donors in an Asian-associated ancestry cluster reportedly had fewer N-insertions in productive TCRs than the cohort mean.

There are 16 residues in the CDR3. Trimming left V 0 bases short and J 0 bases short, with 11 bases between. In germline, CDR1 is LGHNA, CDR2 YSLEER. 13 Jbeta primers and 60 Vbeta primers were used for the PCR. Clones were read by immunoSEQ multiplex PCR, and TCRdb kept only the in-frame ones, dropping some. The table lists about 130,000 clones, 75% to 85% of them singletons, with around 1% in the top ten. This clone was seen a few times. The antigen remains undetermined. This sequence joins TRBV4-3 and TRBJ1-1, with D perhaps matching TRBD1 (5 bases). Sequenced: PBMCs. This clonotype was sampled from a male donor in good health and CMV-seronegative. The chain's CDR3 is CASSQDRAGLNTEAFF. The CDR3 region has the DNA TGCGCCAGCAGCCAAGATCGGGCAGGGCTGAACACTGAAGCTTTCTTT.